This TCR beta chain is from a study of T cell repertoires in cytomegalovirus infection. As for the study in general: Based on public TCR beta signatures, there were indications of CMV infection and of a matching HLA type. Points from the study as a whole: Adding up the frequency of public TCR beta families identified people who carried CMV plus the relevant HLA.

This clonotype was detected many times. No antigen is known for it. TCRdb redid the calling of the reads with MiXCR, one entry per CDR3 protein. The sample shows about 200,000 distinct CDR3 sequences, 7.5% to 10% of them seen only once. The V end was cut by 6 bases, the J end by 0 bases, with 9 bases between. The germline V gene has CDR1 MNHEY and CDR2 SVGEGT. The CDR3 covers 15 residues. Material for sequencing was PBMCs. This receptor was identified in a human donor in good health (CMV status not recorded). Some clones in this sample may be carry-over from other donors' samples. This chain uses TRBV6-2 or TRBV6-3 with TRBJ2-6; no clear D. The chain's CDR3 is CASSYRDSGANVLTF. Here the CDR3 DNA reads TGTGCCAGCAGCTACAGAGACTCTGGGGCCAACGTCCTGACTTTC.